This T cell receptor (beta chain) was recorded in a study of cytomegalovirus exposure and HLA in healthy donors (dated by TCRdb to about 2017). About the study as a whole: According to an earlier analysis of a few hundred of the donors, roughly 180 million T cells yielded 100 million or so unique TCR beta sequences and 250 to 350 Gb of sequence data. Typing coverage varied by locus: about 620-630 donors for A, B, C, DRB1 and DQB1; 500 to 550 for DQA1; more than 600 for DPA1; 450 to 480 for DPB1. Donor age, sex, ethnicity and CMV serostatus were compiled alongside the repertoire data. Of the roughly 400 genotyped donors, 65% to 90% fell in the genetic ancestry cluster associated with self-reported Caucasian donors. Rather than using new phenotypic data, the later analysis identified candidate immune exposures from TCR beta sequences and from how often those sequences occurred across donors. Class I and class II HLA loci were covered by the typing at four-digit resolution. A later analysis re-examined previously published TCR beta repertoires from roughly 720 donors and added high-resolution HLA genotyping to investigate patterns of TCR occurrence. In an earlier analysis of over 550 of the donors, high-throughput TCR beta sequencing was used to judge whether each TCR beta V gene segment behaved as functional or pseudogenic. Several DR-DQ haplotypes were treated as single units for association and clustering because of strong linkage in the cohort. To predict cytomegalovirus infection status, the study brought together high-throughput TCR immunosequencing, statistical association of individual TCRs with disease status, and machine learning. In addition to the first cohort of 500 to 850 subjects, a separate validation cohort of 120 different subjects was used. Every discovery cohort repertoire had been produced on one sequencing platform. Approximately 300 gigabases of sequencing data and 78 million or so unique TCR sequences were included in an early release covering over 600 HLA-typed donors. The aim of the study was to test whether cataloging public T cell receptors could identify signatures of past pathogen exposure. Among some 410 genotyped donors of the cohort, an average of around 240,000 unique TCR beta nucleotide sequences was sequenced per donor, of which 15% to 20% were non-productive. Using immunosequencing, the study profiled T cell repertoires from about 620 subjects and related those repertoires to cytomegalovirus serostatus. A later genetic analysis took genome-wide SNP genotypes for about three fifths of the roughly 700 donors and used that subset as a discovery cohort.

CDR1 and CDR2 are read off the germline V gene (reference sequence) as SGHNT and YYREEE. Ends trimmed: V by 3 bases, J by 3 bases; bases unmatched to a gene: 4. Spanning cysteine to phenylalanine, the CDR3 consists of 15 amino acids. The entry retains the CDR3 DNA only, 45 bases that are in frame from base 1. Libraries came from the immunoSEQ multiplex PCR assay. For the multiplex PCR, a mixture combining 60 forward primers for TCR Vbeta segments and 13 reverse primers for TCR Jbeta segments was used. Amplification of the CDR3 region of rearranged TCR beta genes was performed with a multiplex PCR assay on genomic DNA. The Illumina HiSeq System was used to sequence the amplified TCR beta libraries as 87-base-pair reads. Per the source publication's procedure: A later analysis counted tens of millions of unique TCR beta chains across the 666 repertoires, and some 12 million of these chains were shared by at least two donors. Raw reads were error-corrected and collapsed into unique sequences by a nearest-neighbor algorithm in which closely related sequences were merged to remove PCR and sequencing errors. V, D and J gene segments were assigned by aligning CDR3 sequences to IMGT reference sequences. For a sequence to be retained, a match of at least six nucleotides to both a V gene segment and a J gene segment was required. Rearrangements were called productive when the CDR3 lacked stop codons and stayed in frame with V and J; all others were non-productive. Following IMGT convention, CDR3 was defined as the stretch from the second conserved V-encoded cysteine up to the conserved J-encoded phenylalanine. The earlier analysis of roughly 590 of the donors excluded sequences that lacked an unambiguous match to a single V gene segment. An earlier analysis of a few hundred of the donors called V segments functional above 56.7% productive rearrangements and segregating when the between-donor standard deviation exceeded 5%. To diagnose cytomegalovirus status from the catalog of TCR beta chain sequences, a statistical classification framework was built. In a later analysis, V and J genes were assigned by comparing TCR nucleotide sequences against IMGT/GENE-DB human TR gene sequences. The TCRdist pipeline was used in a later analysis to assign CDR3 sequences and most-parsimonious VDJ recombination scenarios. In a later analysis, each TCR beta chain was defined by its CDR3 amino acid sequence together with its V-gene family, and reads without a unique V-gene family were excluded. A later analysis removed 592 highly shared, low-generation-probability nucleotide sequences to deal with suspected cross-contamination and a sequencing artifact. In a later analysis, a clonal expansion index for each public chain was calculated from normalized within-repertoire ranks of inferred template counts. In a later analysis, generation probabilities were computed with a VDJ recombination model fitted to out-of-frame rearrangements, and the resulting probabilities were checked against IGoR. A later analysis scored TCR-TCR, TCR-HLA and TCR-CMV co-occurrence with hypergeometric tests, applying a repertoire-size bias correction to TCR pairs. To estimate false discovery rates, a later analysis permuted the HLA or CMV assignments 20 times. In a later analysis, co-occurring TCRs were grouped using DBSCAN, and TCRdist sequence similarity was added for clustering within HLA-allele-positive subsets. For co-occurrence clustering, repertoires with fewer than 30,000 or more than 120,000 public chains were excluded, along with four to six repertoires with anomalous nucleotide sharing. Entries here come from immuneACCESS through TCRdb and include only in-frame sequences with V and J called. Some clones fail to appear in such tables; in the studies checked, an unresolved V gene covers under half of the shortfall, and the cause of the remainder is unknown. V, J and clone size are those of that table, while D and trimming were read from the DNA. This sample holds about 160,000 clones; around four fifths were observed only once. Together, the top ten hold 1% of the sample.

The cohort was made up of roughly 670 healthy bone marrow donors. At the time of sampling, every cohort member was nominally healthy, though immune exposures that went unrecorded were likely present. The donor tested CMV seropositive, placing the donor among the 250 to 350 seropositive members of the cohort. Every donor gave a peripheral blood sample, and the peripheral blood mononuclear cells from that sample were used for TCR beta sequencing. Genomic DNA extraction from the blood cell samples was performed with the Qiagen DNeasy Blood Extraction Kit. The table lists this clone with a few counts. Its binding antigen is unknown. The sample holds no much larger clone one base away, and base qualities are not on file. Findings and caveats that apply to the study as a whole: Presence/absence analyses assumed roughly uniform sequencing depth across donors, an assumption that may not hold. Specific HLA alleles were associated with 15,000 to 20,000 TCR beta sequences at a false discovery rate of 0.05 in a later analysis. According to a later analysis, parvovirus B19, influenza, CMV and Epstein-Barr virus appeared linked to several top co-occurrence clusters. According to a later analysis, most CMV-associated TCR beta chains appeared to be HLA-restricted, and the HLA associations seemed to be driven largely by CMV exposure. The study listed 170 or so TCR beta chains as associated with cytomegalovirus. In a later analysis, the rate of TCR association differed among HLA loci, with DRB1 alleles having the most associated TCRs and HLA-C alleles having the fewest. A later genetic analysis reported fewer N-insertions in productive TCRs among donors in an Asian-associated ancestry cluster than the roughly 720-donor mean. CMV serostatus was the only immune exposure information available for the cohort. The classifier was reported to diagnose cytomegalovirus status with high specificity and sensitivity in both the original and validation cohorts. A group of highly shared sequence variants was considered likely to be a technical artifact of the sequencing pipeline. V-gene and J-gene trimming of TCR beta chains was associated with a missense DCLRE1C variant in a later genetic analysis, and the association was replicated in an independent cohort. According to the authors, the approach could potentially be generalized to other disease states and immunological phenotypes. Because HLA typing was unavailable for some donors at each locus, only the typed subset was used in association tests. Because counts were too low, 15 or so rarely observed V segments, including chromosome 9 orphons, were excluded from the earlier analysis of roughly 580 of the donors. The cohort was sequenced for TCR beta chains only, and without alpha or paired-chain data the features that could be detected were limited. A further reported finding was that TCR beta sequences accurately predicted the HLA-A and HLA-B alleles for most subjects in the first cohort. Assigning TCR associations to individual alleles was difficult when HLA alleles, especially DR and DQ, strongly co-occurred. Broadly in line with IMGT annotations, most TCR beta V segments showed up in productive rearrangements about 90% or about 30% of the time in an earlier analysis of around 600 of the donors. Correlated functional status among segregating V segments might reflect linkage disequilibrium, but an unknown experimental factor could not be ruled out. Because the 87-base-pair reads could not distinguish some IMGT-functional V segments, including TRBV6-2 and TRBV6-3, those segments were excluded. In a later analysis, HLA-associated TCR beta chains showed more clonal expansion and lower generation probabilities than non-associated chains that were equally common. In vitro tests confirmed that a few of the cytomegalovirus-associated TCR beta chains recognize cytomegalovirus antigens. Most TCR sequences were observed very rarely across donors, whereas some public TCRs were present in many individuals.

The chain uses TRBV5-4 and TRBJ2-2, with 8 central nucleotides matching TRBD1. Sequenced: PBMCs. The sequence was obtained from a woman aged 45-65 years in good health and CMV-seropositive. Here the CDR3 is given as CASSWGQEHTGELFF. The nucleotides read TGTGCCAGCAGCTGGGGACAGGAGCACACCGGGGAGCTGTTTTTT.